A selection of T cell receptor beta chains follows, all from one sample in a study of glioma-infiltrating T cells after dendritic cell vaccination. Repertoires were generated with immunoSEQ multiplex PCR, while TCRdb's copy carries only in-frame clones and drops some. The repertoire holds tens of thousands of clones, with around 80% as singletons. Sample: blood, taken before dendritic cell vaccination. These receptors were collected from a human donor with glioblastoma. Both conserved end residues are part of each CDR3. A D gene is named only where the DNA matches it firmly. Clone size, where shown, is once, few, many, or a class for clones that have expanded.

>.|TRBV20-1|.|TRBJ1-1
TGCAGTGCTAGATTGAGACATGGAGCTTTCTTT
CSARLRHGAFF
>.|TRBV6-6|TRBD1|TRBJ1-5
TGTGCCAGCACCTACACCCGACAGGGTTGGAAACAGCCCCAGCATTTT
CASTYTRQGWKQPQHF
>.|TRBV6-6|.|TRBJ2-3
TGTGCCAGCAGTTACTTTAGAGATACGCAGTATTTT
CASSYFRDTQYF
>.|TRBV29-1|.|TRBJ2-1
TGCAGCGTTGAAAGTGGCGGGATGATCTACAATGAGCAGTTCTTC
CSVESGGMIYNEQFF
>.|TRBV5-1|.|TRBJ2-1
TGCGCCAGCACCATGGGACACAACCGCGAGCAGTTCTTC
CASTMGHNREQFF
>.|TRBV11-1|.|TRBJ1-1
TGTGCCAGCAGCCGAACAGGGTCGAACACTGAAGCTTTCTTT
CASSRTGSNTEAFF
>.|TRBV6-1|.|TRBJ2-2
TGTGCCAGCAGTGAGGTGAGCCGGGAGCTGTTTTTT
CASSEVSRELFF
>.|TRBV2|.|TRBJ1-5
TGTGCCAGCAGTGAGCTACGAGTTGATCAGCCCCAGCATTTT
CASSELRVDQPQHF
>.|TRBV20-1|TRBD1|TRBJ1-1
TGCAGTGCTCCAGGGGGCCCTGAAACTTTCTTT
CSAPGGPETFF
>.|TRBV30|TRBD1|TRBJ1-4
TGTGCCTGGGGACAGGGGCTTACTCGTCTGGATGAAAAACTGTTTTTT
CAWGQGLTRLDEKLFF
>.|TRBV18|TRBD1|TRBJ1-5
TGTGCCAGCTCAAGACAGGGAAATGGCAATCAGCCCCAGCATTTT
CASSRQGNGNQPQHF
>.|TRBV5-1|.|TRBJ2-3
TGCGCCAGCAGCTCCGGGTTCTCAGATACGCAGTATTTT
CASSSGFSDTQYF
>.|TRBV5-1|.|TRBJ2-4
TGCGCCAGCAGCCCCGGGACGGGGGAAAACATTCAGTACTTC
CASSPGTGENIQYF
>once|TRBV18|.|TRBJ1-4
TGTGCCAGCTCACCACCCACAGGAATGCAACGGGAAAAACTGTTTTTT
CASSPPTGMQREKLFF
>.|TRBV12-5|.|TRBJ1-5
TGTGCTAGTGGTCTGGGGCCCCATAGCAATCAGCCCCAGCATTTT
CASGLGPHSNQPQHF
>.|TRBV5-3|TRBD1|TRBJ2-5
TGTGCCACTGACTTCCGGGACAGGGGGCTTGGAGAGACCCAGTACTTC
CATDFRDRGLGETQYF
>.|TRBV7-2|.|TRBJ1-1
TGTGCCAGCAGCTCTCGGGGGGGAAGGGGTGAAGCTTTCTTT
CASSSRGGRGEAFF
>.|TRBV4-1|TRBD1|TRBJ1-1
TGCGCCAGCAGGGACGCACAGGGGCGGAACACTGAAGCTTTCTTT
CASRDAQGRNTEAFF
>.|TRBV4-1|.|TRBJ1-2
TGCGCCAGCAGCCAAGATCGGAGGGACAACTATGGCTACACCTTC
CASSQDRRDNYGYTF
>.|TRBV19|.|TRBJ1-3
TGTGCCAGTACCGGGGGGAGGGCCGGAGGCAGAAACACCATATATTTT
CASTGGRAGGRNTIYF
>.|TRBV11-1|.|TRBJ2-1
TGTGCCAGCAGCTTAAGCAGGACTGCCCTCAAGCAGTTCTTC
CASSLSRTALKQFF
>.|TRBV6-5|.|TRBJ1-5
TGTGCCAGCAGTTACTCGGCGGCAGGGGATCAGCCCCAGCATTTT
CASSYSAAGDQPQHF
>.|TRBV7-7|.|TRBJ2-1
TGTGCCAGCAGCCCTCGGTGGGGGGACAATGAGCAGTTCTTC
CASSPRWGDNEQFF
>.|TRBV18|TRBD1|TRBJ1-4
TGTGCCAGCTCACCACGCTGGGACAGGGGGCCCGAAAAACTGTTTTTT
CASSPRWDRGPEKLFF
>.|TRBV6-1|.|TRBJ2-7
TGTGCCAGCAGTGGTCCAGGGGACTACTCCTACGAGCAGTACTTC
CASSGPGDYSYEQYF
>.|TRBV5-6|.|TRBJ1-5
TGTGCCAGCAGCTTGGGGGGGGGTTCCGGCAATCAGCCCCAGCATTTT
CASSLGGGSGNQPQHF
>.|TRBV27|TRBD1|TRBJ2-1
TGTGCCAGCAGTTCTGGGGACAGGGTCAATGAGCAGTTCTTC
CASSSGDRVNEQFF
>.|TRBV7-9|.|TRBJ1-1
TGTGCCAGCGGGGGACTGAGAGGGATTGAAGCTTTCTTT
CASGGLRGIEAFF
>.|TRBV19|.|TRBJ2-1
TGTGCGAGTTCCACTCATGGCAGCGACAATGAGCAGTTCTTC
CASSTHGSDNEQFF
>.|TRBV11-2|.|TRBJ1-4
TGTGCCAGCAGTTATGGGGGGGCCCAAAATGAAAAACTGTTTTTT
CASSYGGAQNEKLFF